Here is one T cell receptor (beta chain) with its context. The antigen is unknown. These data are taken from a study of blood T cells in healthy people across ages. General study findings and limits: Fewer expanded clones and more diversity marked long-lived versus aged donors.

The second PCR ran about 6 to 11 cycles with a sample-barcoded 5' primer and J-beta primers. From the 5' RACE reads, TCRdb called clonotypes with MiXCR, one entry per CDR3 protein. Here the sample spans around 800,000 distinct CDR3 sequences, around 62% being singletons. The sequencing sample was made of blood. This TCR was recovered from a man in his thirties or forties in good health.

This chain's CDR3 is CASRGDEGSTDTQYF. CDR3 in DNA: TGTGCCAGCAGAGGTGACGAGGGTAGCACAGATACGCAGTATTTT. The V and J genes are TRBV6-4 and TRBJ2-3; TRBD2 is a possible D gene (5 bases). This CDR3 has 15 amino acids. From germline, CDR1 is MRHNA and CDR2 SNTAGT. Trimming shortened V by 6 bases and J by 0 bases, and 13 bases separated the two germline ends.